The rows below give T cell receptor beta chains drawn from one sample of a study of Graves' ophthalmopathy and Graves' hyperthyroidism. A single record per CDR3 protein comes from TCRdb applying MiXCR to the multiplex PCR reads. The profile shows over 45,000 distinct CDR3 sequences, under 55% of them singletons. The sequencing input was peripheral blood. These receptors all come from an adult man with Graves' ophthalmopathy. CDR3s include the opening cysteine and the closing phenylalanine or tryptophan. The D gene is left open where the match is weak. Size tells how often a clone was seen (once, few, many) or the class of an expanded clone, and some rows leave it out.

abundance: many; v_gene: TRBV27; d_gene: -; j_gene: TRBJ1-6; CDR3nt: TGTGCCAGCAGTGGGTCCTATAATTCACCCCTCCACTTT; CDR3aa: CASSGSYNSPLHF
abundance: few; v_gene: TRBV2; d_gene: -; j_gene: TRBJ1-1; CDR3nt: TGTGTCAGCAATGGTAGGGGGAACACTGAAGCTCTCTTT; CDR3aa: CVSNGRGNTEALF
abundance: -; v_gene: TRBV19; d_gene: TRBD2; j_gene: TRBJ2-7; CDR3nt: TGTGCCAGTAGTACTGGACTAGCGGGAGCGCAGTACTTC; CDR3aa: CASSTGLAGAQYF
abundance: many; v_gene: TRBV6-1; d_gene: -; j_gene: TRBJ1-2; CDR3nt: TGTGCCAGCAACTGGCGCTCCTATGGCTACACCTTC; CDR3aa: CASNWRSYGYTF
abundance: once; v_gene: TRBV5-1; d_gene: TRBD2; j_gene: TRBJ2-7; CDR3nt: TGCGCCAGCAGCAGAGGGACTAGCGAGTCCTACGAGCAGTACTTC; CDR3aa: CASSRGTSESYEQYF
abundance: -; v_gene: TRBV11-2; d_gene: -; j_gene: TRBJ1-5; CDR3nt: TGTGCCAGCAGCTTAGAAGGGACTAAAAATCAGCATTTT; CDR3aa: CASSLEGTKNQHF
abundance: once; v_gene: TRBV6-5; d_gene: TRBD2; j_gene: TRBJ2-7; CDR3nt: TGTGCCAGCAGTTACGCTAGCGGACACTACGAGCAGTACTTC; CDR3aa: CASSYASGHYEQYF
abundance: many; v_gene: TRBV5-1; d_gene: -; j_gene: TRBJ2-6; CDR3nt: TGCGCCAGCAGCTTGGGTGGGGGCCGGGCCAACGTCCTGACTTTC; CDR3aa: CASSLGGGRANVLTF
abundance: -; v_gene: TRBV11-2; d_gene: TRBD1; j_gene: TRBJ1-5; CDR3nt: TGTGCCAGCAGCTTAGACAGGGGGGACGAGCAGCCCCAGCATTTT; CDR3aa: CASSLDRGDEQPQHF
abundance: many; v_gene: TRBV6-5; d_gene: -; j_gene: TRBJ2-5; CDR3nt: TGTGCCAGCAGCATCGCTAATTTGGGGGCGGGGGAGACCCAGTACTTC; CDR3aa: CASSIANLGAGETQYF
abundance: many; v_gene: TRBV27; d_gene: -; j_gene: TRBJ1-1; CDR3nt: TGTGCCAGCTTAGGAGCCCTGAACACTGAAGCTTTCTTT; CDR3aa: CASLGALNTEAFF
abundance: few; v_gene: TRBV25-1; d_gene: -; j_gene: TRBJ2-7; CDR3nt: TGTGCCAGCAGTGACGGTATAGCCGCGCAGTACTTC; CDR3aa: CASSDGIAAQYF
abundance: -; v_gene: TRBV20-1; d_gene: -; j_gene: TRBJ2-5; CDR3nt: TGCAGTGCTAGAGAAAGAGGACTTTTAGAGACCCAGTACTTC; CDR3aa: CSARERGLLETQYF
abundance: -; v_gene: TRBV7-7; d_gene: -; j_gene: TRBJ2-1; CDR3nt: TGTGCTAGCAGCTTAGTGGCTGAGCAGTTCTTC; CDR3aa: CASSLVAEQFF
abundance: -; v_gene: TRBV10-2; d_gene: -; j_gene: TRBJ1-2; CDR3nt: TGCGCCAGCAGGGTCGGGACGGACTATGGCTACACCTTC; CDR3aa: CASRVGTDYGYTF
abundance: -; v_gene: TRBV7-9; d_gene: TRBD2; j_gene: TRBJ2-7; CDR3nt: TGTGCCAGCAGCCAAGGACTAGCGGGGGGGCAGTACTTC; CDR3aa: CASSQGLAGGQYF
abundance: many; v_gene: TRBV6-1; d_gene: -; j_gene: TRBJ1-4; CDR3nt: TGTGCCAGCAGTCGGGACGTAGGCGTAGAAAAACTGTTTTTT; CDR3aa: CASSRDVGVEKLFF
abundance: -; v_gene: TRBV7-9; d_gene: TRBD1; j_gene: TRBJ1-4; CDR3nt: TGTGCCAGCAGCTTGGACAGGGGAGGGGTAGGAAAACTGTTTTTT; CDR3aa: CASSLDRGGVGKLFF
abundance: -; v_gene: TRBV9; d_gene: -; j_gene: TRBJ2-7; CDR3nt: TGTGCCAGCAGCGTAGGTAGCGGACACTACGAGCAGTACTTC; CDR3aa: CASSVGSGHYEQYF
abundance: -; v_gene: TRBV7-3; d_gene: TRBD2; j_gene: TRBJ2-3; CDR3nt: TGTGCCAGCAGCCGAACGGGGGGACGCACAGATACGCAGTATTTT; CDR3aa: CASSRTGGRTDTQYF
abundance: -; v_gene: TRBV5-1; d_gene: -; j_gene: TRBJ1-2; CDR3nt: TGCGCCAGCAGCTTGGCCGAACTAGCGGGGAGCAACTATGGCTACACCTTC; CDR3aa: CASSLAELAGSNYGYTF
abundance: many; v_gene: TRBV28; d_gene: -; j_gene: TRBJ2-1; CDR3nt: TGTGCCAGCAGTACTCCGGGTACCCACAATGAGCAGTTCTTC; CDR3aa: CASSTPGTHNEQFF
abundance: many; v_gene: TRBV7-2; d_gene: -; j_gene: TRBJ1-4; CDR3nt: TGTGCCAGCACCCGAGGGGGGGCAACTAATGAAAAACTGTTTTTT; CDR3aa: CASTRGGATNEKLFF
abundance: -; v_gene: TRBV19; d_gene: -; j_gene: TRBJ2-7; CDR3nt: TGTGCCAGCAGTCCAGGGGCTTTGGGCTACGAGCAGTACTTC; CDR3aa: CASSPGALGYEQYF
abundance: many; v_gene: TRBV6-1; d_gene: -; j_gene: TRBJ1-1; CDR3nt: TGTGCCAGCAGTGAAGCGGAAGAGAACACTGAAGCTTTCTTT; CDR3aa: CASSEAEENTEAFF
abundance: few; v_gene: TRBV20-1; d_gene: -; j_gene: TRBJ2-1; CDR3nt: TGCAGTGCCGCCCCAGGGATAAACAATGAGCAGTTCTTC; CDR3aa: CSAAPGINNEQFF
abundance: few; v_gene: TRBV7-9; d_gene: -; j_gene: TRBJ2-3; CDR3nt: TGTGCCAGCAGCCGGGGGAGAACGCAGTATTTT; CDR3aa: CASSRGRTQYF
abundance: -; v_gene: TRBV7-3; d_gene: -; j_gene: TRBJ2-1; CDR3nt: TGTGCCAGCAGCTTAGATGCGGGGGCTTCCTACAATGAGCAGTTCTTC; CDR3aa: CASSLDAGASYNEQFF
abundance: -; v_gene: TRBV5-1; d_gene: -; j_gene: TRBJ2-1; CDR3nt: TGCGCCAGCAGCTTGGCGCTAGGGAGTGAGCAGTTCTTC; CDR3aa: CASSLALGSEQFF
abundance: medium-sized; v_gene: TRBV20-1; d_gene: -; j_gene: TRBJ2-1; CDR3nt: TGCAGTGCTAGAGAGGGGGTAGGCGAGCAGTTCTTC; CDR3aa: CSAREGVGEQFF
abundance: -; v_gene: TRBV20-1; d_gene: TRBD2; j_gene: TRBJ2-7; CDR3nt: TGCAGTGCTACCACCGGGACTAGCGGCGAGCAGTACTTC; CDR3aa: CSATTGTSGEQYF
abundance: -; v_gene: TRBV20-1; d_gene: TRBD2; j_gene: TRBJ2-7; CDR3nt: TGCAGTGCTAGAGATCCGGGGACTAGCGGGATGACCTACGAGCAGTACTTC; CDR3aa: CSARDPGTSGMTYEQYF
abundance: once; v_gene: TRBV19; d_gene: TRBD1; j_gene: TRBJ1-4; CDR3nt: TGTGCCAGTAGTATTGGGACAGGACCTAATGAAAAACTGTTTTTT; CDR3aa: CASSIGTGPNEKLFF
abundance: -; v_gene: TRBV20-1; d_gene: -; j_gene: TRBJ1-3; CDR3nt: TGCAGTGCTATGGACGGAAACACCATATATTTT; CDR3aa: CSAMDGNTIYF
abundance: many; v_gene: TRBV7-3; d_gene: -; j_gene: TRBJ2-2; CDR3nt: TGTGCCAGCACCCCGAGGCCGAACACCGGGGAGCTGTTTTTT; CDR3aa: CASTPRPNTGELFF
abundance: -; v_gene: TRBV5-1; d_gene: TRBD2; j_gene: TRBJ2-1; CDR3nt: TGTGCCAACAGCTTAGCGGGGAGCTCCTACAATAAGCAGTTCTTC; CDR3aa: CANSLAGSSYNKQFF
abundance: few; v_gene: TRBV5-1; d_gene: -; j_gene: TRBJ1-1; CDR3nt: TGCGCCAGCAGCTTCCGGAGCCAGAACACTGAAGCTTTCTTT; CDR3aa: CASSFRSQNTEAFF
abundance: few; v_gene: TRBV7-2; d_gene: -; j_gene: TRBJ1-2; CDR3nt: TGTGCCAGCAGCCTTTACTATGGCTACACCTTC; CDR3aa: CASSLYYGYTF
abundance: -; v_gene: TRBV6-2/TRBV6-3; d_gene: TRBD1; j_gene: TRBJ1-2; CDR3nt: TGTGCCAGCAGTCTCGACAGGGTCTATAGCTACACCTTC; CDR3aa: CASSLDRVYSYTF
abundance: -; v_gene: TRBV7-3; d_gene: -; j_gene: TRBJ2-2; CDR3nt: TGTGCCAGCAGCTTAGTTCCCACCGGGGAGCTGTTTTTT; CDR3aa: CASSLVPTGELFF
abundance: -; v_gene: TRBV7-9; d_gene: TRBD2; j_gene: TRBJ2-3; CDR3nt: TGCGCCTGCAGCTTATCAGCGGGGGCCAGCACAGATTCGCAGTATTTT; CDR3aa: CACSLSAGASTDSQYF
abundance: -; v_gene: TRBV2; d_gene: TRBD1; j_gene: TRBJ2-7; CDR3nt: TGTGCCAGCGCCCGGGACAGGGGTGAGGAGCAATACTTC; CDR3aa: CASARDRGEEQYF
abundance: once; v_gene: TRBV20-1; d_gene: -; j_gene: TRBJ2-7; CDR3nt: TGCAGTGCTAGTGGTGGGGAGTACGAGCAGTACTTC; CDR3aa: CSASGGEYEQYF
abundance: many; v_gene: TRBV12-3/TRBV12-4; d_gene: -; j_gene: TRBJ2-5; CDR3nt: TGTGCCAGCAGCCCCGGGACACACCAAGAGACCCAGTACTTC; CDR3aa: CASSPGTHQETQYF
abundance: few; v_gene: TRBV9; d_gene: -; j_gene: TRBJ1-2; CDR3nt: TGTGCCAGCAGCGTAGGGTCAGAGGGGCTGGATGGCTACACCTTC; CDR3aa: CASSVGSEGLDGYTF
abundance: -; v_gene: TRBV7-9; d_gene: TRBD1; j_gene: TRBJ2-1; CDR3nt: TGTGCCAGCAGCTTGGGTGGACAGGGGTCCAATGAGCAGTTCTTC; CDR3aa: CASSLGGQGSNEQFF
abundance: -; v_gene: TRBV3-1; d_gene: -; j_gene: TRBJ2-5; CDR3nt: TGTGCCAGCAGCCAGACCGACAATGAGACCCAGTACTTC; CDR3aa: CASSQTDNETQYF
abundance: -; v_gene: TRBV20-1; d_gene: TRBD1; j_gene: TRBJ1-5; CDR3nt: TGCACTGCTAAGGGAACAGGGGGAATTCAGCCCCAGCATTTT; CDR3aa: CTAKGTGGIQPQHF
abundance: -; v_gene: TRBV10-3; d_gene: -; j_gene: TRBJ1-1; CDR3nt: TGTGCCATCAGCTCACCACGTGCTAAGGGTTCGAACACTGAAGCTTTCTTT; CDR3aa: CAISSPRAKGSNTEAFF
abundance: few; v_gene: TRBV19; d_gene: TRBD2; j_gene: TRBJ2-2; CDR3nt: TGTGCCAGTAAAGGACTAGCCCACACCGGGGAGCTGTTTTTT; CDR3aa: CASKGLAHTGELFF
abundance: many; v_gene: TRBV4-2; d_gene: -; j_gene: TRBJ2-1; CDR3nt: TGTGCCAGCAGCCAAGACGCCAACCGTGAGCAGTTCTTC; CDR3aa: CASSQDANREQFF
abundance: many; v_gene: TRBV19; d_gene: -; j_gene: TRBJ1-1; CDR3nt: TGTGCCAGTAGTCTGCAGGGGAAGAACACTGAAGCTTTCTTT; CDR3aa: CASSLQGKNTEAFF
abundance: once; v_gene: TRBV15; d_gene: -; j_gene: TRBJ1-4; CDR3nt: TGTGCCACCAGCAGAGATAATAGGGGCCGTAATGAAAAACTGTTTTTT; CDR3aa: CATSRDNRGRNEKLFF
abundance: once; v_gene: TRBV20-1; d_gene: TRBD1; j_gene: TRBJ1-1; CDR3nt: TGCAGTGCTAGTACGGGACAGGGGGCTCCGGGCACTGAAGCTTTCTTT; CDR3aa: CSASTGQGAPGTEAFF
abundance: medium-sized; v_gene: TRBV7-8; d_gene: -; j_gene: TRBJ2-5; CDR3nt: TGTGCCAGCAGCTTATACGTGGAGGGGACCCAGTACTTC; CDR3aa: CASSLYVEGTQYF
abundance: -; v_gene: TRBV2; d_gene: TRBD1; j_gene: TRBJ2-7; CDR3nt: TGTGCCAGCCACCCCGGGACAGGGGGCTGGGAGCAGTACTTC; CDR3aa: CASHPGTGGWEQYF
abundance: few; v_gene: TRBV30; d_gene: -; j_gene: TRBJ1-4; CDR3nt: TGTGCCTGGAGTGTACACCCAACAGACCCCAATGAAAAACTGTTTTTT; CDR3aa: CAWSVHPTDPNEKLFF